The TCR beta chain under discussion was sequenced for a study of blood T cell repertoires in COVID-19. Study-level information: There were acute and convalescent COVID-19 samples, and they came from the United States, Italy and Spain. From T cells, B-cell-depleted T cells, or PBMCs came the material, which was cDNA or gDNA.

Germline V gene lookup returns CDR1 SEHNR and CDR2 FQNEAQ (reference sequence). J was trimmed by 7 bases and V by 8 bases; bases with no gene match: 9. This CDR3 contains 16 residues. Methods used by the authors: It was from reference gene primer amplification that nucleated cell counts were estimated. The assay was immunoSEQ multiplex PCR, and TCRdb's table has in-frame clones only and misses some. D and trimming were read from the DNA, whereas the V and J calls and clone size are those reported in that table. The sample carries 200,000 or so clones, around 85% recorded once. This clone appeared a few times.

The origin of this receptor is a woman aged 70-85 years with acute or convalescent COVID-19. This sequence joins TRBV7-9 and TRBJ1-6; 12 bases agree with TRBD1. The specimen sequenced was peripheral blood. As DNA, the CDR3 is TGTGCCAGCGGGGGGACAGGGGGCGGTTGGAATTCACCCCTCCACTTT. Residues: CASGGTGGGWNSPLHF.